Presented here are 7 T cell receptor beta chains from one specimen sequenced in a study of PD-1 blockade in classical Hodgkin lymphoma. Method: immunoSEQ multiplex PCR; TCRdb's copy keeps in-frame clones and lacks some. Of about 35,000 clones listed, around 89% were seen once; the top ten hold under 0.25%. Time point given: newly diagnosed, previously untreated cHL patient sample. Researchers used magnetic negative selection to pull out pure CD4+ T cells from thawed PBMCs. The material sequenced was CD4+ T cells from blood. All receptors derive from a human donor with classical Hodgkin lymphoma.

About this clone: One end of the junction varies from germline; a read error may be responsible. This chain joins TRBV25-1 and TRBJ2-1; D is uncertain. Germline V CDR1 and CDR2: MGHDK, SYGVNS. The CDR3 is 15 residues long. The CDR3 here is CASSEAGQSYNEQLF. CDR3 nucleotide sequence: TGTGCCAGCAGTGAAGCAGGCCAATCCTACAATGAGCAGCTCTTC.

The chain carries TRBV28 and TRBJ2-7; 15 bases line up with TRBD2. There are 18 residues in the CDR3. Germline trimming cut 4 bases from V and 6 bases from J; bases unmatched to any gene: 13. Germline V CDR1 and CDR2: MDHEN, SYDVKM. The CDR3 DNA follows: TGTGCCAGCAGTTCCCCGGGACTAGCGGGAGGTTTGTTGGGCGAGCAGTACTTC. Amino acid sequence: CASSSPGLAGGLLGEQYF.

The V call is TRBV19, the J call TRBJ2-7, with 7 bases identical to TRBD2. The germline V gene encodes CDR1 LNHDA and CDR2 SQIVND (reference sequence). The CDR3 runs 14 residues. V was clipped by 1 base and J by 2 bases; unmatched bases: 2. CDR3 in amino acids: CASSIVAGPYEQYF. CDR3 nucleotides: TGTGCCAGTAGTATAGTAGCGGGCCCCTACGAGCAGTACTTC.

The chain joins TRBV4-1 to TRBJ1-3; tentative D call: TRBD1 (5 bases). This CDR3 is built from 17 residues. Trimming took off 0 bases at V and 4 bases at J, with 16 bases between the two ends. Germline CDR1 is MGHRA and CDR2 is YSYEKL. The CDR3 nucleotides read TGCGCCAGCAGCCAAGATCTAACAGGCAGAACGGGAAACACCATATATTTT. Translation gives CASSQDLTGRTGNTIYF.

This clone is a singleton in its sample. V and J are TRBV5-1 and TRBJ2-5; 7 nucleotides line up with TRBD1. The CDR3 loop spans 15 amino acids. The trim removed 3 bases at V and 0 bases at J, leaving 5 bases unmatched. The V gene's germline CDR1 is SGHRS and CDR2 YFSETQ. Here the CDR3 DNA reads TGCGCCAGCAGCTCGGGACAGAGTGACCAAGAGACCCAGTACTTC. Translated: CASSSGQSDQETQYF.

This chain links TRBV27 with TRBJ1-1; possible D gene TRBD1, 5 bases. The germline CDR1 and CDR2 sequences are MNHEY and SMNVEV (reference sequence). V lost 7 bases to trimming and J lost 0 bases, with 18 bases between them. The CDR3 covers 16 residues. CDR3 amino acids: CASKVGTLGLNTEAFF. The CDR3 DNA is TGTGCCAGCAAGGTAGGGACCCTAGGGCTGAACACTGAAGCTTTCTTT.

This sequence joins TRBV7-9 and TRBJ2-1; unclear D gene. V was pared by 5 bases and J by 3 bases, with 5 bases between. Per germline, CDR1 SEHNR and CDR2 FQNEAQ (reference sequence). This CDR3 comprises 12 residues. Here the CDR3 DNA reads TGTGCCAGCAGCCCGGACTACAATGAGCAGTTCTTC. Translated, it gives CASSPDYNEQFF. The variable domain in full, completed from reference TRBV7-9 and TRBJ2-1, reads DTGVSQNPRHKITKRGQNVTFRCDPISEHNRLYWYRQTLGQGPEFLTYFQNEAQLEKSRLLSDRFSAERPKGSFSTLEIQRTEQGDSAMYLCASSPDYNEQFFGPGTRLTVL.